Listed here is a single T cell receptor (beta chain). Antigen: not known. Then a second PCR, running about 7 to 11 cycles, was carried out with a sample-barcoded 5' primer and a J-beta primer mix. All samples gave at least 2.5 million CDR3-containing paired-end reads. TCRdb re-analysed the 5' RACE reads in MiXCR, keeping a single row per CDR3 protein. Of over 500,000 distinct CDR3 sequences listed, about 26% were seen once; the top ten hold approximately 3.6%. This sample is part of a study of blood T cells in healthy people across ages. The study, taken as a whole, reports: With age, beta diversity per million T cells declined roughly linearly, significantly by 40. There were more naive CD4+ cells and higher diversity in long-lived donors than in aged donors.

This sample also belongs to another study, concerning T cells of mothers and their children. From that second work: Donation came from three healthy Caucasian mothers together with their six children.

This TCR came from a boy between 2 and 10 years old in good health. Sample: blood.

CDR3 coding DNA: TGCGCCAGCAGCTCGATTACAGGGGGCTTTTCCTACGAGCAGTACTTC. It is translated as CASSSITGGFSYEQYF. This rearrangement joins TRBV5-1 to TRBJ2-7, with 9 bases identical to TRBD1. The CDR3 covers 16 residues. Germline CDR1 is SGHRS and CDR2 is YFSETQ. V shed 3 bases and J 1 base; nucleotides not matched to a gene: 8. The variable domain in full, completed from reference TRBV5-1 and TRBJ2-7, reads KAGVTQTPRYLIKTRGQQVTLSCSPISGHRSVSWYQQTPGQGLQFLFEYFSETQRNKGNFPGRFSGRQFSNSRSEMNVSTLELGDSALYLCASSSITGGFSYEQYFGPGTRLTVT.